This TCR beta chain was captured by sequencing in a study of shared clonotypes between healthy human individuals. Whole-study results and caveats: With a handful of donors compared, 4% to 5.5% of naive CD4 clonotypes were shared. Non-shared clonotypes were found to have lower generation probabilities than the clonotypes that were shared by all four of the sorted-subset donors.

The input for sorted-subset replicate PCRs was approximately 190 ng DNA, around 30,000 T cell genomes. The assay was immunoSEQ multiplex PCR, and TCRdb's table has in-frame clones only and misses some. The data contain approximately 530,000 clones, 95% to 97% of them singletons. CDR3 length: 15 amino acids. The V segment lost 7 bases and the J segment 6 bases; nucleotides outside the gene matches: 7. In germline, CDR1 is LNHDA, CDR2 SQIVND (reference sequence). Comments on this clone: Antigen: not known.

The chain is built from TRBV19 and TRBJ2-3; 13 nucleotides match TRBD2. Sequencing was carried out using naive CD4+ T cells sorted from blood. Described subset: CD45RA+ positively selected. The clonotype comes from a woman in her twenties or thirties in good health. The CDR3 DNA reads as TGTGCCAGTACCCGGACTAGCGGGAGAATGGATACGCAGTATTTT. Protein: CASTRTSGRMDTQYF.